The 24 T cell receptor beta chains reported below all come from one sample, sequenced in a study of breast tumors, draining lymph nodes, adjacent tissues (dated by TCRdb to the mid-2010s). To prepare the library, multiplex PCR was applied. TCRdb lists the instrument as Illumina HiSeq 2000. The public reads were run again by TCRdb, first through fastp at Q25 and then through MiXCR, and only productive beta chains were kept. Identical CDR3 protein sequences are pooled into one entry, listed with their most common genes and DNA. A total of about 100,000 distinct CDR3 sequences appear in this sample, 21% of them only once. Less than 1.5% of the sample rests with the top ten. The axillary draining lymph nodes of breast cancer patients were the source of the lymph node samples. The sample was axillary lymph node tissue. Every receptor here comes from a female donor with breast cancer. Some clones in this sample may be carry-over from other donors' samples.

The table lists this clonotype with many counts. The J gene is TRBJ2-2, the V gene TRBV6-5, with 8 bases identical to TRBD2. Germline lookup yields CDR1 MNHEY and CDR2 SVGAGI. The CDR3 is 18 residues long. The V gene end was trimmed by 4 bases and the J gene end by 2 bases; junction bases not matched to a gene: 12. The CDR3: CASSSRLASRGNTGELFF. In DNA, the CDR3 is TGTGCCAGCAGTTCGAGACTAGCGTCGAGGGGTAACACCGGGGAGCTGTTTTTT.

In its sample, this clonotype was seen many times. The gene calls are TRBV7-3 and TRBJ2-1, with a weak D call TRBD1 (5 bases). CDR3 size: 13 residues. The germline CDR1 and CDR2 sequences are SGHTA and FQGTGA. Trimming removed 2 bases from V and 10 bases from J, with 12 bases in between. CDR3 nucleotides: TGTGCCAGCAGCTTACGTCAGGGTGGCGAGCAGTTCTTC. Protein sequence: CASSLRQGGEQFF.

This clonotype showed up many times. The chain employs TRBV9 and TRBJ1-6; D possibly corresponds to TRBD1 (6 bases). The V gene's germline CDR1 is SGDLS and CDR2 YYNGEE. The length of the CDR3 is 15 residues. Trimming left V 2 bases short and J 9 bases short, with 15 bases between. The CDR3 loop is CASSVHQGLGSPLHF. The CDR3 nucleotides read TGTGCCAGCAGCGTCCACCAGGGGCTTGGTTCACCCCTCCACTTT.

As for this clonotype: Just one base apart from a much larger clone, this may be a read error. The rearrangement uses TRBV12-3 or TRBV12-4 and TRBJ1-5, with TRBD1 identical over 9 bases. There are 17 residues in the CDR3. CDR3: CAGSLPIQGAGNQPQHF. The CDR3 DNA sequence: TGTGCCGGCAGTTTACCCATACAGGGGGCAGGCAATCAGCCCCAGCATTTT.

The genes are TRBV20-1 and TRBJ1-1; TRBD1 might be the D (6 bases). From germline, CDR1 is DFQATT and CDR2 SNEGSKA (reference sequence). The CDR3 has 18 amino acids. Trimming left V 0 bases short and J 4 bases short, with 24 bases between. The CDR3 DNA is TGCAGTGCTAGAGATTTACTTTGGTCAGGGGAGTGGGGCACTGAAGCTTTCTTT. It yields the protein CSARDLLWSGEWGTEAFF.

This clonotype was detected ten times or more. The chain joins TRBV5-1 to TRBJ1-3; a possible D gene is TRBD1 (6 bases). Germline lookup yields CDR1 SGHRS and CDR2 YFSETQ. The V end lost 0 bases, the J end lost 2 bases, and 9 bases lay between the germline ends. The CDR3 is 15 amino acids. The CDR3 protein is CASSLEGGAGNTIYF. In DNA, the CDR3 is TGCGCCAGCAGCTTGGAGGGGGGTGCTGGAAACACCATATATTTT. The full variable domain, rest sourced from reference TRBV5-1 and TRBJ1-3, is KAGVTQTPRYLIKTRGQQVTLSCSPISGHRSVSWYQQTPGQGLQFLFEYFSETQRNKGNFPGRFSGRQFSNSRSEMNVSTLELGDSALYLCASSLEGGAGNTIYFGEGSWLTVV.

V gene TRBV5-4 combines with J gene TRBJ2-5; D is undetermined. V lost 2 bases and J 1 base, leaving 9 bases between the germline ends. This CDR3 comprises 14 residues. Germline CDR1 reads SGHNT; CDR2 reads YYREEE (reference sequence). This chain's CDR3 is CASSLVSSQETQYF. DNA of the CDR3: TGTGCCAGCAGCTTAGTTAGCAGCCAAGAGACCCAGTACTTC.

Ten or more counts support this clonotype. The chain joins TRBV6-1 to TRBJ1-2, with unresolved D. The germline gives CDR1 MNHNS, CDR2 SASEGT. The length of the CDR3 is 12 residues. V lost 2 bases and J lost 5, with 6 bases in between. DNA of the CDR3: TGTGCCAGCAGTGAATCCGAGTATGGCTACACCTTC. This translates into CASSESEYGYTF.

The CDR3 sequence: CASSVAAGAPTDTQYF. In DNA form, the CDR3 reads TGTGCCAGCAGCGTAGCAGCGGGGGCTCCCACGGATACGCAGTATTTT. This chain links TRBV9 with TRBJ2-3; TRBD2 matches 8 bases. V gave up 0 bases and J gave up 6 bases; unmatched junction bases: 9. In germline, CDR1 is SGDLS, CDR2 YYNGEE. The CDR3 length is 16 residues.

This clonotype was counted a single time. J is TRBJ1-1 and V is TRBV28; tentative D call: TRBD1 (6 bases). The CDR3 spans 15 residues. The germline V gene encodes CDR1 MDHEN and CDR2 SYDVKM. V lost 3 bases to trimming and J lost 10 bases, with 21 bases between them. CDR3 sequence reads: CASSLSQGGTLGAFF. The DNA for the CDR3 is TGTGCCAGCAGTTTGTCACAGGGTGGAACACTCGGAGCTTTCTTT.

As regards this clonotype: This clone may be a read error of a much larger clone one base away. The conserved final phenylalanine or tryptophan is absent from the CDR3, which likely points to a read error. J is TRBJ2-7 and V is TRBV5-4; D call uncertain. Germline V lookup: CDR1 SGHNT, CDR2 YYREEE (reference sequence). The CDR3 extends over 15 amino acids. Between the trimmed V and J ends, which lost 0 bases and 3 bases, there was a span of 13 bases. The DNA of the CDR3 is TGTGCCAGCAGCTTGGGGCACACCAACCACTACGAGCAGTACATC. As protein: CASSLGHTNHYEQYI.

In the case of this clonotype: This may be a read error, as it is one base from a much larger clone. The J gene is TRBJ1-2, the V gene TRBV27; D might be TRBD1 (5 bases). The V gene's germline CDR1 is MNHEY and CDR2 SMNVEV (reference sequence). The CDR3 has 14 amino acids. Trimming stripped 4 bases from V and 3 bases from J, with 12 bases between. The chain's CDR3 is CASSSTAGDYGYTF. CDR3 DNA sequence: TGTGCCAGCAGTTCGACAGCTGGGGACTATGGCTACACCTTC.

Worth noting for this clonotype: Mismatch with germline at one junction end may stem from a read error. The rearrangement uses TRBV30 and TRBJ2-3, with 7 positions matching TRBD2. Germline values: CDR1 GTSNPN, CDR2 SVGIG (reference sequence). The CDR3 is made up of 11 amino acids. The CDR3 loop is CAWSLAGTQCF. The CDR3 DNA is TGTGCCTGGAGTTTAGCGGGTACGCAGTGTTTT.

This clonotype was seen a few times. The rearrangement links TRBV30 to TRBJ1-4; tentatively, D is TRBD1 (5 bases). From germline, CDR1 is GTSNPN and CDR2 SVGIG (reference sequence). This CDR3 region has 14 residues. Trimming removed 1 base from V and 7 bases from J, with 13 bases in between. CDR3 in amino acids: CAWSGGVRGEKLFF. CDR3 in DNA: TGTGCCTGGAGTGGAGGGGTTCGCGGTGAAAAACTGTTTTTT. The full variable domain, with the rest looked up from reference TRBV30 and TRBJ1-4, is SQTIHQWPATLVQPVGSPLSLECTVEGTSNPNLYWYRQAAGRGLQLLFYSVGIGQISSEVPQNLSASRPQDRQFILSSKKLLLSDSGFYLCAWSGGVRGEKLFFGSGTQLSVL.

This clonotype has a count of ten or more. The rearrangement uses TRBV5-1 and TRBJ2-5, with TRBD2 as a possible D gene (6 bases). In germline, CDR1 is SGHRS, CDR2 YFSETQ. Trimming removed 4 bases from V and 0 bases from J, with 10 bases in between. The CDR3 has 14 residues. CDR3 in DNA: TGCGCCAGCAGCCCGGGACTGTACCAAGAGACCCAGTACTTC. Amino acids: CASSPGLYQETQYF.

The gene calls are TRBV5-1 and TRBJ2-1, with TRBD2 identical over 12 bases. The germline CDR1 and CDR2 sequences are SGHRS and YFSETQ. The CDR3 spans 15 residues. V lost 5 bases, J lost 3 bases, and 3 bases stayed unmatched. The CDR3: CASRTSGSLYNEQFF. CDR3 nucleotides: TGCGCCAGCAGGACTAGCGGGAGTCTCTACAATGAGCAGTTCTTC.

This clonotype occurred many times. The chain is built from TRBV13 and TRBJ2-7; D gene ambiguous. Trimming left V 5 bases short and J 4 bases short, with 6 bases between. Germline V CDR1 and CDR2: PRHDT, FYEKMQ (reference sequence). This CDR3 has 11 amino acids. CDR3 amino acids: CASSVQYEQYF. The CDR3 DNA reads as TGTGCCAGCAGCGTTCAATACGAGCAGTACTTC.

The chain uses TRBV6-5 and TRBJ2-1; tentative D call: TRBD1 (5 bases). Germline assignment: CDR1 MNHEY and CDR2 SVGAGI. Trimming took off 4 bases at V and 0 bases at J, with 16 bases between the two ends. CDR3 length: 17 amino acids. The DNA for the CDR3 is TGTGCCAGCAGTTCAGCGTTACATAGGGGCTCCTACAATGAGCAGTTCTTC. The encoded protein is CASSSALHRGSYNEQFF.

This sequence joins TRBV6-5 and TRBJ1-2; 8 nucleotides align to TRBD1. CDR3 length: 13 amino acids. Looked up from germline, CDR1 is MNHEY and CDR2 is SVGAGI. V trimming: 6 bases; J trimming: 4 bases; junction bases outside the gene matches: 4. The DNA for the CDR3 is TGTGCCAGCAGGCGACAGGGGTCCTATGGCTACACCTTC. Translated, it gives CASRRQGSYGYTF.

V gene TRBV10-3 combines with J gene TRBJ1-2; 8 nucleotides agree with TRBD1. Germline trimming cut 3 bases from V and 6 bases from J; bases unmatched to any gene: 6. The length of the CDR3 is 14 residues. CDR1 and CDR2 from the germline V gene are ENHRY and SYGVKD. The chain's CDR3 is CAISEYPDRDGYTF. Here the CDR3 DNA reads TGTGCCATCAGTGAATATCCGGACAGGGATGGCTACACCTTC.

This clonotype has ten or more counts. The chain carries TRBV19 and TRBJ1-2; TRBD1 aligns across 9 bases. Trimming at V came to 6 bases and at J to 6 bases, leaving 5 bases not matched to a gene. Germline V gene sequence: CDR1 LNHDA, CDR2 SQIVND (reference sequence). This CDR3 region has 13 residues. This chain's CDR3 is CASSDRDRDGYTF. CDR3 in DNA: TGTGCCAGTAGCGACCGGGACAGGGATGGCTACACCTTC. The complete variable domain, with remaining parts taken from reference TRBV19 and TRBJ1-2, reads DGGITQSPKYLFRKEGQNVTLSCEQNLNHDAMYWYRQDPGQGLRLIYYSQIVNDFQKGDIAEGYSVSREKKESFPLTVTSAQKNPTAFYLCASSDRDRDGYTFGSGTRLTVV.

Worth noting for this clonotype: A much larger clonotype is one base distant, so this may be a read error. The chain recombines TRBV6-1 with TRBJ1-5, with 10 bases identical to TRBD1. This CDR3 contains 15 residues. The trim removed 6 bases at V and 5 bases at J, leaving 7 bases unmatched. Germline values: CDR1 MNHNS, CDR2 SASEGT. The CDR3 DNA is TGTGCCAGCAGGGCCCCGGGACAGGGGCATCAGCCCCAGCATTTT. This sequence encodes CASRAPGQGHQPQHF.

This clonotype was observed a few times. The chain carries TRBV27 and TRBJ2-1; TRBD2 matches at 10 bases. The ends lost 6 bases at V and 7 bases at J; junction bases unmatched: 9. Germline-derived CDR1 and CDR2 are MNHEY and SMNVEV (reference sequence). The CDR3 length is 15 residues. The CDR3 sequence: CASRSTSGARNEQFF. The CDR3 DNA reads as TGTGCCAGCAGATCTACTAGCGGGGCTAGGAATGAGCAGTTCTTC.

In regard to this clonotype: With a much larger clone just one base away, this may be a read error. The V call is TRBV20-1, the J call TRBJ1-5; either TRBD1 or TRBD2 may fit D (6 bases each). Gene TRBJ2-3 matches the end of the DNA better, so the J call may be wrong. Per the germline V gene, CDR1 is DFQATT and CDR2 is SNEGSKA (reference sequence). The CDR3 runs to 15 residues. CDR3 loop: CSAREGGRLYQPQYF. The CDR3, as DNA: TGCAGTGCTAGAGAGGGGGGCCGCCTTTATCAGCCCCAGTATTTT.